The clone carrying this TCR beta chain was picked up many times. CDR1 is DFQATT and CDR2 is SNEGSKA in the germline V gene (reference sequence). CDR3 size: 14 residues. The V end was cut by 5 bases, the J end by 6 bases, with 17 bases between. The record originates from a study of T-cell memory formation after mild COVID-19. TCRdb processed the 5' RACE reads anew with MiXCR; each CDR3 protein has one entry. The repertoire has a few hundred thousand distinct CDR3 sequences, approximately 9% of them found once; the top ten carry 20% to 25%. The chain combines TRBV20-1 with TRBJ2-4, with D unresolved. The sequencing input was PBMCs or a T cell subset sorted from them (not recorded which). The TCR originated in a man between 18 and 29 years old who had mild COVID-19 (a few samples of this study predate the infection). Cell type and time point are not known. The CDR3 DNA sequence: TGCAGTGCTCAGAAGACTGGGGTAGGAAACATTCAGTACTTC. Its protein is CSAQKTGVGNIQYF.